The clone carrying this TCR beta chain showed up just once. This entry comes from a study of PD-1 blockade in classical Hodgkin lymphoma. Data came from immunoSEQ multiplex PCR; TCRdb stores just in-frame clones and leaves some out. The table shows about 6,300 clones, with approximately 86% occurring only once. All trial patients relapsed after autologous stem cell transplantation. Complete response, partial response or progressive disease was each patient's best response. The CDR3 runs 14 residues. Unmatched junction bases numbered 6, after V lost 0 bases and J lost 7 bases. CDR1 and CDR2 from the germline V gene are SGHRS and YFSETQ.

The receptor was derived from a human donor with classical Hodgkin lymphoma. The rearrangement joins TRBV5-1 to TRBJ1-2; 7 bases line up with TRBD1. The sequenced sample was peripheral blood mononuclear cells (PBMCs), obtained before the second cycle of nivolumab. CDR3 sequence reads: CASSLVGTEAGYTF. CDR3 in DNA: TGCGCCAGCAGCTTGGTCGGGACAGAGGCTGGCTACACCTTC.